The following is a T cell receptor (beta chain) sequence with its context. These data belong to a study of blood T cell repertoires in COVID-19. Background on the study: The samples span acute and convalescent COVID-19 from the United States, Italy and Spain. PBMCs, B-cell-depleted T cells, or T cells provided the cDNA or gDNA that made up the material.

Per the study methods: Amplification of reference gene primers provided the estimated nucleated cell counts. TCRdb's table, derived via immunoSEQ multiplex PCR, lists solely in-frame clones and lacks some. That table gives V, J and clone size, and the DNA gave D and trimming. The sample carries around 23,000 clones, 90% recorded once. The germline V gene encodes CDR1 LGHDT and CDR2 YNNKEL (reference sequence). This CDR3 comprises 15 residues. V gave up 1 base and J gave up 1 base, with 10 bases separating them. This receptor was identified in a human donor in a cohort sampled during active COVID-19. The chain carries TRBV3-1 (or the pseudogene TRBV3-2) and TRBJ1-1; D not resolved. Sequenced: peripheral blood. In DNA, the CDR3 is TGTGCCAGCAGCCAAGGGAATGCGGGGAACACTGAAGCTTTCTTT. Translation: CASSQGNAGNTEAFF.